One and the same sample provided the 29 T cell receptor beta chains below, sequenced in a study of blood T cell repertoires in COVID-19. Some clones are missing from TCRdb's copy, which holds only in-frame ones; the method was immunoSEQ multiplex PCR. The sample consists of under 300,000 clones, around 90% of them appearing once. Material: peripheral blood. These receptors all come from a woman between 65 and 79 years old with active or convalescent COVID-19.

The table lists this clone with a count of one. This chain links TRBV5-1 with TRBJ1-2, with 9 positions matching TRBD1. CDR1 and CDR2 from the germline V gene are SGHRS and YFSETQ. This CDR3 spans 17 amino acids. The V and J ends lost 6 bases and 1 base, in that order; junction bases with no gene match: 13. The CDR3 region is CASTILPGQGLNYGYTF. The CDR3 DNA sequence: TGCGCCAGCACAATACTACCGGGACAGGGACTTAACTATGGCTACACCTTC. Filled out from reference TRBV5-1 and TRBJ1-2, the complete variable domain reads KAGVTQTPRYLIKTRGQQVTLSCSPISGHRSVSWYQQTPGQGLQFLFEYFSETQRNKGNFPGRFSGRQFSNSRSEMNVSTLELGDSALYLCASTILPGQGLNYGYTFGSGTRLTVV.

V is TRBV7-3 and J is TRBJ1-1, with 7 nucleotides matching TRBD1. The CDR3 spans 13 residues. Germline loops: CDR1 SGHTA, CDR2 FQGTGA. The V and J ends lost 4 bases and 4 bases, in that order; junction bases with no gene match: 3. CDR3 nucleotides: TGTGCCAGCAGCTCTCAGGGGGGCACTGAAGCTTTCTTT. Translation: CASSSQGGTEAFF.

The V call is TRBV5-1, the J call TRBJ2-1; possible D gene TRBD1, 6 bases. Germline V gene lookup returns CDR1 SGHRS and CDR2 YFSETQ. This CDR3 is 18 amino acids long. Trimming left V 4 bases short and J 0 bases short, with 20 bases between. The CDR3 loop reads CASSLQGQILSSYNEQFF. The CDR3 DNA follows: TGCGCCAGCAGCCTCCAGGGGCAGATATTGAGCTCCTACAATGAGCAGTTCTTC.

The rearrangement joins TRBV11-3 to TRBJ1-1; 7 nucleotides match TRBD1. Germline V gene sequence: CDR1 SGHNT, CDR2 YENEEA. V shed 5 bases, J shed 6 bases, and the junction held 27 bases outside the gene matches. The CDR3 runs 20 residues. CDR3 loop: CASSRPLTDREQGPLPEAFF. The DNA for the CDR3 is TGTGCCAGCAGCCGACCCCTCACTGACAGGGAGCAGGGTCCCCTCCCTGAAGCTTTCTTT.

This clone was seen only a few times. This chain links TRBV6-4 with TRBJ1-6; 10 bases are shared with TRBD1. Germline V CDR1 and CDR2: MRHNA, SNTAGT. The CDR3 consists of 15 residues. The trim removed 3 bases at V and 8 bases at J, leaving 4 bases unmatched. CDR3 coding DNA: TGTGCCAGCAGTGAGTCCGGGACAGGGGATTCACCCCTCCACTTT. It translates to CASSESGTGDSPLHF.

The rearrangement links TRBV19 to TRBJ1-1; TRBD1 might be the D (6 bases). V lost 4 bases and J lost 2, with 14 bases in between. The CDR3 has 15 residues. Per germline, CDR1 LNHDA and CDR2 SQIVND (reference sequence). The DNA of the CDR3 is TGTGCCAGTAGTACCTCCCCAGGGGAAAACACTGAAGCTTTCTTT. Translating gives CASSTSPGENTEAFF.

The chain couples TRBV5-6 to TRBJ1-1, with 10 bases identical to TRBD1. CDR3 size: 14 residues. The V segment lost 3 bases and the J segment 10 bases; nucleotides outside the gene matches: 9. From germline, CDR1 is SGHDT and CDR2 YYEEEE. DNA of the CDR3: TGTGCCAGCAGCTCCGGGACAGGGGTCACGGGAGCTTTCTTT. Translating it yields CASSSGTGVTGAFF.

CDR3 DNA sequence: TGTGCCAGCAGCTTACTAAATCAGCCCCAGCATTTT. This sequence encodes CASSLLNQPQHF. This chain links TRBV7-2 with TRBJ1-5, with D hard to call. Germline CDR1 and CDR2: SGHTA and FQGNSA. This CDR3 is 12 amino acids long. Between the trimmed V and J ends, which lost 2 bases and 4 bases, there was a span of 3 bases.

The chain joins TRBV12-3 or TRBV12-4 to TRBJ2-1, with D uncertain. This CDR3 has 10 residues. Trimming shortened V by 6 bases and J by 8 bases, and 5 bases separated the two germline ends. The CDR3 is CASRSDEQFF. The CDR3 DNA reads TGTGCCAGCAGGTCCGATGAGCAGTTCTTC.

This sequence joins TRBV28 and TRBJ1-1, with D unclear. The V and J ends lost 11 bases and 1 base respectively, with 11 bases between them. Germline V CDR1 and CDR2: MDHEN, SYDVKM. This CDR3 has 12 amino acids. The CDR3 loop reads CASKEGNTEAFF. CDR3 nucleotide sequence: TGTGCCTCGAAAGAGGGGAACACTGAAGCTTTCTTT.

J is TRBJ2-2 and V is TRBV29-1; possible D gene TRBD2, 7 bases. This CDR3 region has 17 residues. Trimming took 4 bases from V and 2 from J, leaving 20 bases between them. Germline V CDR1 and CDR2: SQVTM, ANQGSEA. The CDR3 sequence: CSVGGGARALNTGELFF. CDR3 in DNA: TGCAGCGTTGGCGGGGGCGCGAGGGCTTTAAACACCGGGGAGCTGTTTTTT.

V usage is TRBV4-3 and J usage is TRBJ1-2; the match to TRBD1 covers 8 bases. Germline loops: CDR1 LGHNA, CDR2 YSLEER. CDR3 length equals 14 residues. With 4 bases clipped from V and 2 bases from J, the junction kept 3 bases outside the gene matches. The CDR3 nucleotides read TGCGCCAGCAGCCCCTGGACAGGGAACTATGGCTACACCTTC. This sequence encodes CASSPWTGNYGYTF.

The chain's CDR3 is CASSPISGNTIYF. The CDR3 DNA sequence: TGTGCCAGCAGCCCCATCTCTGGAAACACCATATATTTT. V gene TRBV7-9 combines with J gene TRBJ1-3; the D is unclear. The CDR3 consists of 13 residues. Looked up from germline, CDR1 is SEHNR and CDR2 is FQNEAQ (reference sequence). Trimming left V 5 bases short and J 0 bases short, with 5 bases between.

This clone appeared once. This chain joins TRBV4-3 and TRBJ2-5; TRBD2 matches 12 bases. V was clipped by 3 bases and J by 4 bases; unmatched bases: 0. Germline loops: CDR1 LGHNA, CDR2 YSLEER. The CDR3 runs 14 residues. CDR3 protein: CASSQTSGGETQYF. Written as DNA, the CDR3 is TGCGCCAGCAGCCAGACTAGCGGGGGAGAGACCCAGTACTTC.

This clone has only one observation. The J gene is TRBJ1-2, the V gene TRBV4-2; D unresolved. Germline assignment: CDR1 LGHNA and CDR2 YNFKEQ. The CDR3 runs 16 residues. With 0 bases removed from V and 6 bases from J, the gap between germline ends came to 17 bases. CDR3 amino acids: CASSQEPPDWSNGYTF. The CDR3, as DNA: TGTGCCAGCAGCCAAGAACCTCCGGACTGGTCCAATGGCTACACCTTC.

J is TRBJ2-5 and V is TRBV2; the D gene is possibly TRBD1 (6 bases). The CDR3 spans 15 residues. Germline loops: CDR1 SNHLY, CDR2 FYNNEI. V was pared by 5 bases and J by 1 base, with 14 bases between. Here the CDR3 reads CASSQQGSRQETQYF. The CDR3 bases are TGTGCCAGCAGTCAACAGGGTAGTCGCCAAGAGACCCAGTACTTC. Drawing the rest from reference TRBV2 and TRBJ2-5, the complete variable domain is EPEVTQTPSHQVTQMGQEVILRCVPISNHLYFYWYRQILGQKVEFLVSFYNNEISEKSEIFDDQFSVERPDGSNFTLKIRSTKLEDSAMYFCASSQQGSRQETQYFGPGTRLLVL.

The genes are TRBV11-2 and TRBJ1-3; tentative D call: TRBD1 (6 bases). CDR3 size: 18 residues. Trimming cost V 4 bases and J 1 base, with 20 bases left between them. Germline V gene sequence: CDR1 SGHAT, CDR2 FQNNGV. The CDR3 protein is CASSSNPPGRGSGNTIYF. CDR3 DNA sequence: TGTGCCAGCAGCTCTAACCCCCCTGGCAGGGGATCTGGAAACACCATATATTTT.

J is TRBJ2-7 and V is TRBV27; 7 bases fit TRBD1. Germline lookup yields CDR1 MNHEY and CDR2 SMNVEV (reference sequence). The length of the CDR3 is 13 residues. Trimming took 8 bases from V and 1 from J; bases not matched to a gene: 5. The CDR3 DNA sequence: TGTGCCAGCGGTCAACAGGGGTCCTACGAGCAGTACTTC. It translates to CASGQQGSYEQYF.

This clone has just a few counts. V gene TRBV5-6 combines with J gene TRBJ2-5; tentative D call: TRBD2 (5 bases). The V gene's germline CDR1 is SGHDT and CDR2 YYEEEE. This CDR3 is built from 15 residues. V dropped 2 bases and J dropped 5 bases, with 16 bases sitting between them. CDR3 loop: CASSLRRTWEETQYF. The CDR3 DNA reads TGTGCCAGCAGCTTACGCCGAACCTGGGAGGAGACCCAGTACTTC.

The V call is TRBV9, the J call TRBJ2-3, with D unclear. The CDR3 length is 14 residues. In germline, CDR1 is SGDLS, CDR2 YYNGEE. V shed 0 bases and J shed 9 bases, with 14 bases lying between them. This CDR3 reads CASSVEPLSGTQYF. CDR3 bases: TGTGCCAGCAGCGTAGAACCCCTCTCTGGCACGCAGTATTTT.

The chain couples TRBV6-1 to TRBJ1-5; D might be TRBD1 (6 bases). The V end lost 2 bases, the J end lost 1 base, and 9 bases lay between the germline ends. There are 15 residues in the CDR3. Germline assignment: CDR1 MNHNS and CDR2 SASEGT. The CDR3 reads CASSENRVSNQPQHF. CDR3 coding DNA: TGTGCCAGCAGTGAAAACAGGGTCAGCAATCAGCCCCAGCATTTT.

The CDR3 bases are TGTGCCAGCAGGTACACCGGGACAACGAACACTGAAGCTTTCTTT. Its translation: CASRYTGTTNTEAFF. This chain links TRBV6-5 with TRBJ1-1; the D gene is possibly TRBD1 (6 bases). There are 15 residues in the CDR3. V lost 6 bases to trimming and J lost 1 base, with 15 bases between them. Germline V gene data show CDR1 as MNHEY and CDR2 as SVGAGI.

The chain combines TRBV6-4 with TRBJ1-1; a weak D match, TRBD1 (6 bases). V lost 6 bases, J lost 2 bases, and 19 bases lay in between. This CDR3 comprises 16 residues. Germline CDR1 and CDR2: MRHNA and SNTAGT. CDR3 sequence: CASRSSQGPLNTEAFF. The CDR3, as DNA: TGTGCCAGCAGATCCTCACAGGGTCCCCTTAACACTGAAGCTTTCTTT.

The chain employs TRBV5-1 and TRBJ2-7, with 9 bases aligning to TRBD1. The germline V gene encodes CDR1 SGHRS and CDR2 YFSETQ. The ends lost 0 bases at V and 0 bases at J; junction bases unmatched: 1. The CDR3 spans 15 residues. The CDR3 sequence is CASSLGQGGSYEQYF. For the CDR3, the DNA is TGCGCCAGCAGCTTGGGACAGGGGGGCTCCTACGAGCAGTACTTC. Variable domain in full (rest from reference TRBV5-1 and TRBJ2-7): KAGVTQTPRYLIKTRGQQVTLSCSPISGHRSVSWYQQTPGQGLQFLFEYFSETQRNKGNFPGRFSGRQFSNSRSEMNVSTLELGDSALYLCASSLGQGGSYEQYFGPGTRLTVT.

The chain links TRBV3-1 (or the pseudogene TRBV3-2) to TRBJ1-1; a possible D gene is TRBD1 (5 bases). Deletions cut 6 bases from V and 2 bases from J, with 10 bases between. The CDR3 runs to 13 residues. Germline loops: CDR1 LGHDT, CDR2 YNNKEL (reference sequence). CDR3 nucleotides: TGTGCCAGCAGACCAGGGTTCAACACTGAAGCTTTCTTT. Amino acid sequence: CASRPGFNTEAFF.

The chain carries TRBV21-1 and TRBJ1-2; TRBD1 reflects the table's D call only, with no check against the DNA. TRBV21-1 is noted as a pseudogene. This CDR3 spans 13 amino acids. For the CDR3, the DNA is TGTGCCAGCAGTTCGACAGGTAGAGGTGGCTACACCTTC. Its translation is CASSSTGRGGYTF.

V and J are TRBV10-3 and TRBJ2-6; TRBD2 might be the D (6 bases). CDR3 size: 18 residues. The germline V gene encodes CDR1 ENHRY and CDR2 SYGVKD. V was trimmed by 6 bases and J by 1 base, leaving 19 bases between them. The CDR3: CAIRTERATESGANVLTF. The CDR3 nucleotides read TGTGCCATCAGGACGGAGCGGGCTACAGAATCTGGGGCCAACGTCCTGACTTTC.

The chain couples TRBV3-1 (or the pseudogene TRBV3-2) to TRBJ2-5; TRBD1 matches at 8 bases. The J segment lost 5 bases and the V segment lost 0 bases, leaving 14 bases of the junction unmatched. The length of the CDR3 is 18 residues. Germline V gene data show CDR1 as LGHDT and CDR2 as YNNKEL (reference sequence). Written as DNA, the CDR3 is TGTGCCAGCAGCCAAGAAGGGATGGAGGGCAGGGGGCGGGAGACCCAGTACTTC. Protein sequence: CASSQEGMEGRGRETQYF.

The V and J genes are TRBV6-2 or TRBV6-3 and TRBJ2-1, with 13 bases aligning to TRBD2. The CDR3 extends over 14 amino acids. With 5 bases clipped from V and 11 bases from J, the junction kept 6 bases outside the gene matches. Germline CDR1 is MNHEY and CDR2 is SVGEGT. The CDR3 reads CASSTGLAGRQQFF. In DNA, the CDR3 is TGTGCCAGCAGTACGGGACTAGCGGGGAGACAGCAGTTCTTC.